This TCR beta chain was captured in a study of blood T cells in healthy people across ages. With V trimmed by 8 bases and J by 0 bases, 11 bases remained unmatched. The CDR3 is 17 amino acids. PCR was performed a second time for about 7 to 12 cycles using a sample-barcoded 5' primer and a J-beta primer mix. With 12 random nucleotides, a template-switch adaptor tagged each individual cDNA molecule. TCRdb independently ran MiXCR on the 5' RACE reads; one entry per CDR3 protein. The profile covers 450,000 to 650,000 distinct CDR3 sequences, with about 25% appearing a single time and just under 9% taken by the ten largest. This clonotype was seen a few times. This sample also belongs to another study, concerning T cells of mothers and their children.

This chain joins TRBV12-3 or TRBV12-4 and TRBJ1-4, with TRBD1 matching over 8 bases. The origin of this receptor is a boy aged 5-17 years in good health. The sequenced sample was blood. CDR3 protein: CASGELGTGATNEKLFF. The CDR3 bases are TGTGCCAGCGGGGAACTGGGGACAGGCGCAACTAATGAAAAACTGTTTTTT.